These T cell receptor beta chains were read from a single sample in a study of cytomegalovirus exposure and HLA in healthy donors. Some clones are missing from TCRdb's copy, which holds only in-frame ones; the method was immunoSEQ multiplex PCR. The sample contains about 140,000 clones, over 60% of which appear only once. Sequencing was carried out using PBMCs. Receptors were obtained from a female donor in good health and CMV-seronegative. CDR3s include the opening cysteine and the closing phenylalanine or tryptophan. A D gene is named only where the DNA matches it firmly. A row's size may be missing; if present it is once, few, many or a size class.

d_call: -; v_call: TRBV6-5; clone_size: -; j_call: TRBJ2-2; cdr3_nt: TGTGCCAGCAGTCTCAGGGGCTTCACCGGGGAGCTGTTTTTT; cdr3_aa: CASSLRGFTGELFF
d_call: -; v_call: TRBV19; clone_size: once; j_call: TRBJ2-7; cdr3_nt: TGTGCCAGTAGTCGTGGGACAAACAACGAGCAGTACTTC; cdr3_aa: CASSRGTNNEQYF
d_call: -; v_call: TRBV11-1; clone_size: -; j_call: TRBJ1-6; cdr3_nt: TGTGCCAGCAGCTTACAGACAGTTGGATCAGGTTCACCCCTCCACTTT; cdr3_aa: CASSLQTVGSGSPLHF
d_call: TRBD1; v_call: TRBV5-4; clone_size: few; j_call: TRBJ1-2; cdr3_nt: TGTGCCAGCAGCTCACCGGGACAGAGATCGGATGGCTACACCTTC; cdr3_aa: CASSSPGQRSDGYTF
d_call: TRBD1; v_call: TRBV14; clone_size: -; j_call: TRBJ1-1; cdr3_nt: TGTGCCAGCAGCCAATACGTACAATTTGACGGGATTTCGCGTAGACAGGGAGACACTGAAGCTTTCTTT; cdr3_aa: CASSQYVQFDGISRRQGDTEAFF
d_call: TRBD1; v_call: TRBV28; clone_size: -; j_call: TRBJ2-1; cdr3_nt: TGTGCCAGCAGTTCCCAACAGGGGAGCCACAATGAGCAGTTCTTC; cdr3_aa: CASSSQQGSHNEQFF
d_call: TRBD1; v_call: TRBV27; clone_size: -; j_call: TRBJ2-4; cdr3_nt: TGTGCCAGCAGTCGACGAAGGACAGGGATCGAAAACATTCAGTACTTC; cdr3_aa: CASSRRRTGIENIQYF
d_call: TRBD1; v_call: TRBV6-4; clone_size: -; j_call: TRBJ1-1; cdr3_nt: TGTGCCAGCAGTGACTGGGGACAGGGGGTCACTGAAGCTTTCTTT; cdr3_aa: CASSDWGQGVTEAFF
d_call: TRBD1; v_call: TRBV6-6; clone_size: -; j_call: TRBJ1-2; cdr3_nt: TGTGCCAGCAGTTACCATGACAGGGGGGTGGAGGGCTACACCTTC; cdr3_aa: CASSYHDRGVEGYTF
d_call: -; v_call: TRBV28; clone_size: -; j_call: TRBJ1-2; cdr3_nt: TGTGCCAGCAGTTTATTTACGGGGAGGGGCTATGGCTACACCTTC; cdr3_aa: CASSLFTGRGYGYTF
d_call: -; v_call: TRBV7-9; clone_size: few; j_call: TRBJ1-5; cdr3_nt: TGTGCCAGCAGCTCTGAGTCTCTTAATCAGCCCCAGCATTTT; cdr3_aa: CASSSESLNQPQHF